This T cell receptor beta chain was recorded in a study of response to subunit inactivated influenza vaccine. Overall study findings and caveats: There was a suggestion from the authors that each seasonal influenza vaccination recruits few new T cells.

This clonotype was counted between two and nine times. The antigen is undetermined. In TCRdb, the RT-PCR reads were re-called with MiXCR into one record per CDR3 protein. The sample lists about 500,000 distinct CDR3 sequences, approximately 15% occurring once. The length of the CDR3 is 16 residues. Trimming pared 7 bases from V and 2 bases from J, leaving 20 bases between. The germline gives CDR1 SQVTM, CDR2 ANQGSEA. This receptor was obtained from a man in his fifties or sixties who received an inactivated influenza vaccine. J is TRBJ2-2 and V is TRBV29-1, with D perhaps TRBD1 (6 bases). Source: CD4+ T cells sorted from PBMCs, taken around 2 years after vaccination. Here the CDR3 reads CSARGSSGGNTGELFF. CDR3 sequence (DNA): TGCAGCGCCAGGGGTTCTAGTGGGGGCAACACCGGGGAGCTGTTTTTT.